This TCR beta chain was retrieved from a study of beta chain features in type 1 diabetes. Study-wide context: Patients and healthy donors were similar in age, gender and cell yields. General study points: Among all four CD4+ subsets, Type 1 diabetes patients had TCRB CDR3s that were moderately but significantly shorter. Fewer junction insertions and more nucleotide deletions appeared in type 1 diabetes patients.

Trimming left V 0 bases short and J 6 bases short, with 14 bases between. Germline values: CDR1 LGHNA, CDR2 YSLEER. The CDR3 length is 15 residues. Sequenced material consisted of expressed TCRB transcripts (all of the isolated RNA was reverse transcribed). Clones were read by immunoSEQ multiplex PCR, and TCRdb kept only the in-frame ones, dropping some. The sample comprises about 290,000 clones, approximately 8% of which are singletons, and roughly 1% rests with the top ten. This clone was observed a few times. The antigen remains undetermined. The rearrangement links TRBV4-3 to TRBJ1-1, with D perhaps matching TRBD1 (6 bases). The sequence was collected from a young woman in good health. The sample comprised central memory CD4+ T cells from blood. The CDR3 loop reads CASSQEGAAWAEAFF. The DNA for the CDR3 is TGCGCCAGCAGCCAAGAGGGGGCGGCGTGGGCTGAAGCTTTCTTT.